Shown below are 5 T cell receptor beta chains from a single sample sequenced in a study of T cell responses to AZD1222 COVID-19 vaccine. Using immunoSEQ multiplex PCR, the repertoire was profiled, and TCRdb retains in-frame clones only, with some absent. Of 95,000 to 110,000 clones detected, around 92% appear once; the ten largest clones hold roughly 44%. Sample: peripheral blood, taken on day 0 of AZD1222 vaccination. These receptors all come from an adult in good health.

This chain uses TRBV6-4 with TRBJ1-2; 9 nucleotides match TRBD1. CDR3 size: 13 residues. J was trimmed by 7 bases and V by 6 bases; bases with no gene match: 6. Germline CDR1 is MRHNA and CDR2 is SNTAGT. CDR3 loop: CASRATGGRGYTF. Written as DNA, the CDR3 is TGTGCCAGCAGAGCAACAGGGGGCCGTGGCTACACCTTC.

The genes are TRBV5-1 and TRBJ1-1; D is undetermined. Per the germline V gene, CDR1 is SGHRS and CDR2 is YFSETQ. V gave up 2 bases and J gave up 1 base, with 6 bases separating them. The CDR3 has 13 amino acids. CDR3 in amino acids: CASSFRGNTEAFF. CDR3 bases: TGCGCCAGCAGCTTTAGAGGGAACACTGAAGCTTTCTTT.

V gene TRBV13 combines with J gene TRBJ1-3, with unresolved D. The CDR3 length is 15 residues. Per germline, CDR1 PRHDT and CDR2 FYEKMQ (reference sequence). V lost 2 bases and J 1 base, leaving 9 bases between the germline ends. The CDR3 region is CASSLRDLSGNTIYF. CDR3 coding DNA: TGTGCCAGCAGCTTAAGAGATTTGTCTGGAAACACCATATATTTT. Variable domain in full (rest from reference TRBV13 and TRBJ1-3): AAGVIQSPRHLIKEKRETATLKCYPIPRHDTVYWYQQGPGQDPQFLISFYEKMQSDKGSIPDRFSAQQFSDYHSELNMSSLELGDSALYFCASSLRDLSGNTIYFGEGSWLTVV.

This chain connects TRBV28 to TRBJ2-7; no definite D call. V shed 5 bases and J shed 5 bases, with 19 bases lying between them. The CDR3 totals 15 residues. Germline values: CDR1 MDHEN, CDR2 SYDVKM. CDR3 bases: TGTGCCAGCAGTCCCCCGGGTGTCCTGAGAAACGAGCAGTACTTC. This gives the protein CASSPPGVLRNEQYF.

This clone was seen only once. The rearrangement links TRBV28 to TRBJ1-1, with unresolved D. V lost 5 bases and J lost 3, with 19 bases in between. The germline V gene has CDR1 MDHEN and CDR2 SYDVKM. The CDR3 consists of 16 residues. DNA of the CDR3: TGTGCCAGCAGTCCCTACCCCCAAAAAAGGGACACTGAAGCTTTCTTT. Residues: CASSPYPQKRDTEAFF.